This T cell receptor (beta chain) was documented in a study of regulatory T cells in long-lasting Graves disease. About the research overall: Patients with new Graves' disease had used antithyroid drugs below 3 months.

This clonotype was found many times. Antigen specificity is unknown. Germline V gene data show CDR1 as MNHNS and CDR2 as SASEGT. CDR3 length: 14 residues. With 2 bases removed from V and 7 bases from J, the gap between germline ends came to 14 bases. Stated time point: newly diagnosed GD, antithyroid drugs for less than 3 months. Researchers made the TCR library from RNA that was extracted from PBMCs. Relying on iRepertoire HTBI primers and Arm-PCR of CDR3 regions, the team built TCR beta libraries. TCRdb reprocessed the multiplex PCR reads with MiXCR, giving one entry per CDR3 protein. The repertoire consists of about 530,000 distinct CDR3 sequences, with 15% to 20% occurring once and the leading ten covering 20% to 25%. Notes on the study in general: Persistent disease favored TRBV28, TRBJ1-2 and TRBJ2-5.

The data were also submitted as part of a second study, on T cells in Graves' hyperthyroidism and ophthalmopathy. That paper states: Primed by the HTBI set, a first-round RT-PCR was run on the TCR CDR3. Most clonotypes that expanded in the thyroid above 0.001 also showed up in blood.

The receptor comes from a woman aged 40 to 65 with Graves disease. The sample here was peripheral blood mononuclear cells (PBMCs), taken at new diagnosis, from a patient treated with antithyroid drugs. V is TRBV6-1 and J is TRBJ1-2; possible D gene TRBD1, 6 bases. The CDR3 DNA follows: TGTGCCAGCAGTGAATCAACAGGGTTTGGTGGCTACACCTTC. It yields the protein CASSESTGFGGYTF.